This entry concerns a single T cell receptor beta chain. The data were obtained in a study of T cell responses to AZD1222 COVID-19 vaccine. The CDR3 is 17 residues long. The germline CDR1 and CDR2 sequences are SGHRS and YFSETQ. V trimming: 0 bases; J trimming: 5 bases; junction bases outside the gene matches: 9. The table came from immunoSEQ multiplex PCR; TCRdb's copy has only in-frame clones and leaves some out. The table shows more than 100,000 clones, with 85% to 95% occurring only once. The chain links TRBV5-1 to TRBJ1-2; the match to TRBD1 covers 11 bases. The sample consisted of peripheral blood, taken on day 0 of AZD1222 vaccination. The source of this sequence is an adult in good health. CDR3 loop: CASSLAGQGAQTYGYTF. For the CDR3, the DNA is TGCGCCAGCAGCTTGGCTGGACAGGGGGCCCAAACTTATGGCTACACCTTC.